The T cell receptor beta chain described here comes from a study of blood T cell repertoires in COVID-19. Study at large: The cDNA or gDNA used as material had been derived from T cells, B-cell-depleted T cells, or PBMCs.

The CDR3 spans 10 residues. Trimming stripped 6 bases from V and 1 base from J, with 3 bases between. Germline V CDR1 and CDR2: DFQATT, SNEGSKA (reference sequence). Using immunoSEQ multiplex PCR, the repertoire was profiled, and TCRdb retains in-frame clones only, with some absent. The sample records roughly 400,000 clones, 70% to 90% being singletons. This receptor was obtained from a woman aged 60-70 years with COVID-19, enrolled during active disease. V usage is TRBV20-1 and J usage is TRBJ2-5, with unresolved D. The sequenced sample was peripheral blood. CDR3: CSAGQETQYF. CDR3 coding DNA: TGCAGTGCCGGCCAAGAGACCCAGTACTTC.